This TCR beta chain emerged from a study of blood T cell repertoires in COVID-19 (dated by TCRdb to the early 2020s). Background for the entire study: Collaborator samples came from the United States, Italy and Spain and covered acute and convalescent phases of COVID-19. The prospective study material was composed of cDNA or gDNA derived from T cells, B-cell-depleted T cells, or PBMCs. The dataset comprised deeply sampled blood TCRbeta repertoires from subjects exposed to, actively infected with, or recovered from COVID-19. A freely available public database, intended as a resource for researchers studying the immune response to SARS-CoV-2, is where the repertoires were released. Samples came from the ongoing ImmuneRACE study (first 160 participants) plus 1,254 subjects from 6 global collaborators. Nearly every sample came with metadata listing a de-identified subject ID, COVID-19 status, age in years and sex. HLA class I and class II types, where available, came from metadata supplied by the sample provider rather than from assay-based typing.

The immunoSEQ Assay, a bias-controlled multiplex PCR, was used to amplify TCRbeta CDR3 regions from genomic DNA. The study's processing was this. Nucleated cell counts per sample were estimated from amplification of reference gene primers within the assay. Sequence reads were collapsed and filtered to measure the absolute abundance of every unique TCRbeta CDR3 rearrangement. For each sample, productive Simpson clonality was calculated as the square root of Simpson's diversity index across productive rearrangements. TCRdb stores this immuneACCESS table with in-frame sequences only. Part of the clones is absent; in the studies checked, under half of the shortfall reflects unresolved V genes, and no reason is known for the rest. D and trimming were read from the DNA, whereas the V and J calls and clone size are those reported in that table. This sample comprises roughly 300,000 clones, roughly nine tenths of them detected only once. In total, the top ten clones hold under 8% of the sample.

The research as a whole found: The amount of clinical and demographic metadata varied by source and participant and was provided uncurated.

With regard to this clone: Its antigen is currently not known. The input lacks base qualities; no much larger clone sits a single base away.

A second Seattle source provided samples from volunteer blood donors who had recovered from COVID-19. Collaborating institutions collected whole blood in K2EDTA tubes following their own protocols. For TCRbeta analysis, collaborators shipped samples in one of three forms: frozen whole blood, isolated PBMCs, or DNA extracted from either of those sample types. At the junction V is shortened by 1 base and J by 1 base, with 9 bases in between. From its cysteine to its phenylalanine, the CDR3 spans 15 amino acids. Of all the DNA, just the CDR3 is kept, 45 bases in frame from base 1. CDR1 and CDR2 are drawn from the germline V gene: SGHRS, YFSETQ.

The V and J genes are TRBV5-1 and TRBJ1-3; the D gene identity is not certain. The sequence was obtained from a man between 18 and 35 years old who had recovered from COVID-19. Sequenced material: peripheral blood. The CDR3 protein: CASSLSGNSGNTIYF. The DNA reads as follows: TGCGCCAGCAGCTTGTCGGGGAATTCTGGAAACACCATATATTTT.